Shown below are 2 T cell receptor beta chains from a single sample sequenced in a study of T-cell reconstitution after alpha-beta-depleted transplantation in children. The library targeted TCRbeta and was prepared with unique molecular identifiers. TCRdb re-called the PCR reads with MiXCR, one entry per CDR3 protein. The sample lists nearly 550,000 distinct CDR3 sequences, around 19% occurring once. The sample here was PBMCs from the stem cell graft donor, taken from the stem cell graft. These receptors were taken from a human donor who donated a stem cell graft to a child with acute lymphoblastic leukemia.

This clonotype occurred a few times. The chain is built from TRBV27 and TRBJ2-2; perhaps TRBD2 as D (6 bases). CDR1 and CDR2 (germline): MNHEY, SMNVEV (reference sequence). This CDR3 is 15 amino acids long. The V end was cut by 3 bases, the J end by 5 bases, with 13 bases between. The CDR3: CASSFRGIGTGELFF. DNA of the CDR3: TGTGCCAGCAGTTTTCGGGGGATCGGAACCGGGGAGCTGTTTTTT.

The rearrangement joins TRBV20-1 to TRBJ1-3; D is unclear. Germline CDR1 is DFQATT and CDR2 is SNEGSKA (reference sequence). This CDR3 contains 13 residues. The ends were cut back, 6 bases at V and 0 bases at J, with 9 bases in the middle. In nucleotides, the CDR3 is TGCAGTGCACCGGACCTCTCTGGAAACACCATATATTTT. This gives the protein CSAPDLSGNTIYF.